The 10 T cell receptor beta chains listed next were all sequenced from one sample in a study of response to subunit inactivated influenza vaccine. TCRdb re-called the RT-PCR reads through MiXCR, storing one row per CDR3 protein. Here the sample spans about 520,000 distinct CDR3 sequences, around 25% being singletons. The starting material was CD4+ T cells sorted from PBMCs, obtained around 5 days after vaccination. These receptors originate from a man in his fifties who received an inactivated influenza vaccine.

Only a few counts were recorded for this clonotype. This rearrangement joins TRBV5-1 to TRBJ2-3, with D unresolved. This CDR3 comprises 14 residues. Germline lookup yields CDR1 SGHRS and CDR2 YFSETQ. V lost 1 base and J 0 bases, leaving 6 bases between the germline ends. The CDR3 nucleotides are TGCGCCAGCAGCTTGCCGGATAGCACAGATACGCAGTATTTT. It encodes CASSLPDSTDTQYF.

The chain recombines TRBV5-1 with TRBJ1-6; D is possibly TRBD1 (5 bases). The CDR3 length is 15 residues. Trimming shortened V by 0 bases and J by 10 bases, and 14 bases separated the two germline ends. Germline-derived CDR1 and CDR2 are SGHRS and YFSETQ. This CDR3 reads CASSLVASGQSPLHF. DNA for the CDR3: TGCGCCAGCAGCTTGGTGGCTTCAGGGCAATCACCCCTCCACTTT.

The V and J genes are TRBV5-1 and TRBJ1-4; D is unresolved. This CDR3 has 13 amino acids. Trimming stripped 5 bases from V and 8 bases from J, with 13 bases between. Germline CDR1 SGHRS, CDR2 YFSETQ. Written as DNA, the CDR3 is TGCGCCAGCAGGCCCGGGGATAAGGAAAAACTGTTTTTT. This encodes CASRPGDKEKLFF.

The chain employs TRBV20-1 and TRBJ2-1; 10 nucleotides align to TRBD1. The germline V gene has CDR1 DFQATT and CDR2 SNEGSKA (reference sequence). This CDR3 has 16 amino acids. V dropped 5 bases and J dropped 3; count of bases not matched to a gene: 10. The CDR3 nucleotides read TGCAGTGCTGGGACAGGGGTAGGGTACTACTACAATGAGCAGTTCTTC. Residues: CSAGTGVGYYYNEQFF.

This chain links TRBV27 with TRBJ2-2; D possibly matches TRBD1 or TRBD2 (5 bases each). Germline CDR1 is MNHEY and CDR2 is SMNVEV (reference sequence). CDR3 length equals 9 residues. The CDR3: CAGTAGLFF. CDR3 DNA sequence: TGTGCGGGGACGGCGGGGCTGTTTTTT.

The sample holds a few counts of this clonotype. This chain links TRBV15 with TRBJ2-7, with no clear D. V lost 0 bases and J lost 1, with 10 bases in between. Per germline, CDR1 LNHNV and CDR2 YYDKDF (reference sequence). The CDR3 loop spans 15 amino acids. The CDR3 is CATSRDPGRSYEQYF. The CDR3 DNA follows: TGTGCCACCAGCAGAGATCCCGGACGGTCCTACGAGCAGTACTTC. The complete variable domain, with remaining parts taken from reference TRBV15 and TRBJ2-7, reads DAMVIQNPRYQVTQFGKPVTLSCSQTLNHNVMYWYQQKSSQAPKLLFHYYDKDFNNEADTPDNFQSRRPNTSFCFLDIRSPGLGDTAMYLCATSRDPGRSYEQYFGPGTRLTVT.

V usage is TRBV11-2 and J usage is TRBJ2-7; possibly TRBD2 for D (6 bases). The CDR3 has 16 amino acids. Germline loops: CDR1 SGHAT, CDR2 FQNNGV. V was trimmed by 3 bases and J by 3 bases, leaving 18 bases between them. DNA of the CDR3: TGTGCCAGCAGCTTCCCTATAGCAGGGACTGACTACGAGCAGTACTTC. Translated: CASSFPIAGTDYEQYF.

This chain links TRBV5-1 with TRBJ1-1; 12 positions match TRBD1. This CDR3 region has 16 residues. Unmatched junction bases numbered 5, after V lost 0 bases and J lost 5 bases. CDR1 is SGHRS, CDR2 YFSETQ, per germline. The CDR3 DNA sequence: TGCGCCAGCAGCTTGGAGGGACAGGGGGCTAATACTGAAGCTTTCTTT. Amino acid sequence: CASSLEGQGANTEAFF.

The chain recombines TRBV11-3 with TRBJ2-1, with 7 bases lining up with TRBD2. Germline CDR1 is SGHNT and CDR2 is YENEEA. This CDR3 has 14 residues. Trimming at V came to 0 bases and at J to 7 bases, leaving 3 bases not matched to a gene. CDR3 DNA sequence: TGTGCCAGCAGCTTAGAAGCGGGAAAGAATGAGCAGTTCTTC. The encoded protein is CASSLEAGKNEQFF. The full variable domain, its missing parts supplied by reference TRBV11-3 and TRBJ2-1, is EAGVVQSPRYKIIEKKQPVAFWCNPISGHNTLYWYLQNLGQGPELLIRYENEEAVDDSQLPKDRFSAERLKGVDSTLKIQPAELGDSAVYLCASSLEAGKNEQFFGPGTRLTVL.

This chain uses TRBV20-1 with TRBJ2-1; D unresolved. Germline CDR1 is DFQATT and CDR2 is SNEGSKA (reference sequence). V gave up 0 bases and J gave up 6 bases, with 18 bases separating them. This CDR3 comprises 16 residues. Written as DNA, the CDR3 is TGCAGTGCTAGAGACAACGGACGCCTCCCGGCCAATGAGCAGTTCTTC. It encodes CSARDNGRLPANEQFF.